Listed below are T cell receptor beta chains from one sample, sequenced in a study of beta chain features in type 1 diabetes. Clones were sequenced by immunoSEQ multiplex PCR, and TCRdb holds only the in-frame ones, with some missing. Counted here are roughly 350,000 clones, around 10% occurring once; the ten biggest clones make up around 0.66%. Sequenced input: central memory CD4+ T cells from blood. Receptors originate from a man aged 25 to 45 with type 1 diabetes. Both conserved end residues are part of each CDR3. D genes are given only for firm matches. Expanded clones get a size class; other rows say once, few or many, or leave the size out.

j_call | clone_size | d_call | v_call | cdr3_aa | cdr3_nt
TRBJ2-5 | few | . | TRBV21-1 | CASSKEEGDRSQETQYF | TGTGCCAGCAGCAAAGAGGAGGGGGACCGTTCCCAAGAGACCCAGTACTTC
TRBJ1-2 | . | TRBD1 | TRBV5-1 | CASSLVGQAYGYTF | TGCGCCAGCAGCTTGGTAGGACAGGCCTATGGCTACACCTTC
TRBJ2-7 | . | TRBD2 | TRBV10-1 | CASSDSGSTFREQYF | TGCGCCAGCAGTGACAGCGGGAGTACTTTTCGGGAGCAGTACTTC
TRBJ2-5 | . | TRBD1 | TRBV6-5 | CASRDRVQETQYF | TGTGCCAGCAGGGACAGGGTCCAAGAGACCCAGTACTTC
TRBJ1-1 | . | . | TRBV28 | CASSFKHEAFF | TGTGCCAGCAGTTTTAAGCATGAAGCTTTCTTT
TRBJ2-7 | few | . | TRBV11-3 | CASSPDGWEQYF | TGTGCCAGCAGCCCCGATGGGTGGGAGCAGTACTTC
TRBJ2-1 | . | TRBD2 | TRBV4-2 | CASSLSGLAGGEQFF | TGTGCCAGCAGCTTATCGGGGCTAGCGGGAGGGGAGCAGTTCTTC
TRBJ2-5 | . | . | TRBV12-5 | CASGLGQGDQETQYF | TGTGCTAGTGGTTTGGGCCAGGGAGACCAAGAGACCCAGTACTTC
TRBJ1-5 | few | TRBD1 | TRBV28 | CASTNDQTRRQGNNQPQHF | TGTGCCAGCACCAACGATCAAACCCGTAGACAGGGCAACAATCAGCCCCAGCATTTT
TRBJ1-4 | many | TRBD1 | TRBV7-2 | CASSLNRGDEKLFF | TGTGCCAGCAGCTTAAACAGGGGTGACGAAAAACTGTTTTTT